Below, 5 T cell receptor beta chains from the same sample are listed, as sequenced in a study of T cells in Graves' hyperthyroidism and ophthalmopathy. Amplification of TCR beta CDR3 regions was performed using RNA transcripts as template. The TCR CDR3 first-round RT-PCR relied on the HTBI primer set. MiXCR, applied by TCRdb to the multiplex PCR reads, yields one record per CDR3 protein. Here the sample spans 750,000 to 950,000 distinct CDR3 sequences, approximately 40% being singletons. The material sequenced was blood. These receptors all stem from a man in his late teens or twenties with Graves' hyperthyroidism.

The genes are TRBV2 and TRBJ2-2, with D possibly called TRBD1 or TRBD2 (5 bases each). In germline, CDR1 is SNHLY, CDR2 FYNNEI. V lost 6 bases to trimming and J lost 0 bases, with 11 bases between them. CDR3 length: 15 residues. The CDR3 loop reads CASSKGTPNTGELFF. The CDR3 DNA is TGTGCCAGCAGCAAAGGGACCCCGAACACCGGGGAGCTGTTTTTT. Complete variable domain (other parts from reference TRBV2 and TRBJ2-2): EPEVTQTPSHQVTQMGQEVILRCVPISNHLYFYWYRQILGQKVEFLVSFYNNEISEKSEIFDDQFSVERPDGSNFTLKIRSTKLEDSAMYFCASSKGTPNTGELFFGEGSRLTVL.

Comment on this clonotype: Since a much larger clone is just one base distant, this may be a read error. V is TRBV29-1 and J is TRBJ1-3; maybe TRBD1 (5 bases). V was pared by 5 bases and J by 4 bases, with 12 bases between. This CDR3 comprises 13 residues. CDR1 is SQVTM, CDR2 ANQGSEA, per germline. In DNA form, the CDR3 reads TGCAGCGTTAAAAAGGGGTTAGGAAACACCATATATTTT. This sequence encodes CSVKKGLGNTIYF.

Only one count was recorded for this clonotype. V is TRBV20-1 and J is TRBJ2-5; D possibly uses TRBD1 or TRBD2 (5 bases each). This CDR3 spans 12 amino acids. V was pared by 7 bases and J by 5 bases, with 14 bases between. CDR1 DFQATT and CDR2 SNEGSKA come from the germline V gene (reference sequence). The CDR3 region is CSVSGWGETQYF. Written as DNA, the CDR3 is TGCAGTGTAAGTGGGTGGGGGGAGACCCAGTACTTC.

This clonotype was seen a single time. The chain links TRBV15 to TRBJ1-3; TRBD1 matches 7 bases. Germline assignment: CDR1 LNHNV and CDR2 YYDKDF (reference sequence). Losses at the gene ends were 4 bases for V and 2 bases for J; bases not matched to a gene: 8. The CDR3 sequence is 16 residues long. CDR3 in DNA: TGTGCCACCAGCACCCGGACAGGCACAGCTGGAAACACCATATATTTT. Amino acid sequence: CATSTRTGTAGNTIYF.

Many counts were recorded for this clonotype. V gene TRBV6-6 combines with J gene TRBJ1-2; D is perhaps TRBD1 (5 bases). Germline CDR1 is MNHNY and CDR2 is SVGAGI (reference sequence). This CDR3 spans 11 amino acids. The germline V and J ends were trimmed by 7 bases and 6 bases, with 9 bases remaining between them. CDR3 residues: CASNGGNGYTF. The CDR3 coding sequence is TGTGCCAGCAACGGGGGGAATGGCTACACCTTC.